The entry below describes one TCR beta chain. Its antigen is currently unknown. This record comes from a study of response to subunit inactivated influenza vaccine. Study results and limitations: The authors put forward the suggestion that each seasonal influenza vaccination may bring in only a limited number of new T cells.

TCRdb re-called the RT-PCR reads through MiXCR, storing one row per CDR3 protein. The table records about 160,000 distinct CDR3 sequences, about 10% of them present only once. Germline V gene data show CDR1 as MNHEY and CDR2 as SVGAGI. The CDR3 totals 14 residues. V was pared by 0 bases and J by 7 bases, with 2 bases of the junction left unmatched. The TCR originated in a man aged 45 to 70 who received an inactivated influenza vaccine. Sequencing used CD8+ T cells sorted from PBMCs, obtained roughly 24 months after vaccination. The rearrangement links TRBV6-5 to TRBJ2-1; 8 positions match TRBD1. DNA of the CDR3: TGTGCCAGCAGTTACTCGAGGACAGGGAATGAGCAGTTCTTC. It translates to CASSYSRTGNEQFF.